The following is a T cell receptor (beta chain) sequence with its context. In this sample, this clone turned up once. Its antigen remains undetermined. No quality values exist for individual bases; no much larger clone is one base distant. The immunoSEQ Assay was the method used to sequence TCRbeta CDR3 regions. After extraction, genomic DNA underwent amplification by bias-controlled multiplex PCR, followed by high-throughput sequencing. The authors' analysis ran thus. To quantify the absolute abundance of every unique TCRbeta CDR3 region, sequences were collapsed and filtered. T cell fraction was estimated by normalizing TCRbeta template counts to usable DNA, which was measured by amplifying reference genes present in all nucleated cells. Repertoire TCRs were annotated as SARS-CoV-2-specific when V gene, CDR3 amino acid sequence and J gene were exactly matched to a known reactive TCR set. The reference SARS-CoV-2 TCR set was derived from MIRA and filtered for enrichment in COVID-19-positive ImmuneCODE repertoires, a step that removed public or cross-reactive TCRs. Drawing on the MIRA antigens, annotated TCRs were analysed further at the level of specific ORF or position within ORF. Depth was the summed frequency of annotated unique rearrangements, while breadth was defined as annotated unique rearrangements over total unique productive rearrangements. Two-sided Wilcoxon rank-sum tests were used to compare TCR breadth between groups. TCRdb carries this immuneACCESS record with in-frame sequences only. Its versions omit some clonotypes, under half of them owing to an unresolved V gene in the studies checked, with the rest unexplained. V and J calls and clone size are copied from that table; D and trimming were computed from the DNA. This sample comprises under 500,000 clones, around 93% of them detected only once. The ten largest clonotypes hold around 1.8% of the sample.

Trimming at the junction amounts to 4 bases on V and 0 bases on J, and the germline ends lie 10 bases apart. The CDR3, cysteine through phenylalanine, is 15 amino acids long. The entry retains the CDR3 DNA only, 45 bases that are in frame from base 1. Based on the germline V gene, the CDR1 and CDR2 sequences are LGHNA and YSLEER. The treatment or condition tag for this specimen amounts to: some 20 received Ad26.COV2.S at low or high dose, single or two shots; several received placebo; per-sample allocation not given. For vaccine and placebo recipients, repertoires were sequenced using samples collected on day 63 after the first injection. Between 29 July and 7 August 2020, Cohort 1b enrolled 20 to 30 adults aged 18-55 years at one site in Boston, USA. Ad26.COV2.S was a replication-incompetent adenovirus type 26 vector that expressed a prefusion-stabilized SARS-CoV-2 spike protein derived from the original Wuhan strain.

This sample is drawn from a study of Ad26.COV2.S vaccination and SARS-CoV-2 variants (dated by TCRdb to 2020 to 2023). Background for the entire study: Vaccine-arm donors came from COV1001, a multicentre, randomized, double-blind, placebo-controlled phase I-IIa trial of Ad26.COV2.S in healthy adults. Dosing of Ad26.COV2.S was intramuscular, at either 5x10^10 or 1x10^11 viral particles, delivered as one shot or as two shots spaced 56 days apart. Sequencing of the TCRbeta repertoire served to evaluate the specificity and breadth of SARS-CoV-2-reactive T cell receptors following Ad26.COV2.S vaccination. The TCR-sequenced set comprised roughly 30 samples: approximately 19 Ad26.COV2.S vaccine recipients, 5 placebo recipients and 8 SARS-CoV-2 convalescent individuals. Participants in the trial were split at random into five groups of five each, receiving low-dose or high-dose Ad26.COV2.S once or twice, or else placebo on both occasions. Throughout the experiments and outcome assessment, investigators stayed blinded to trial group allocation.

What the work shows at the level of the full study, not this receptor alone: Ad26.COV2.S recipients had higher spike-specific TCR breadth than placebo recipients (P = 0.0014). The study was not powered for comparison of responses between vaccine doses or regimens. Vaccine and placebo recipients had similar non-spike TCR breadth, a finding consistent with the vaccine containing only spike. After vaccination, spike-specific CD8+ and CD4+ T cell responses were reported to show substantial breadth. The authors noted that the TCR breadth and depth analyses may have underestimated total T cell responses.

This receptor was identified in a person between 18 and 59 years old who received the Ad26.COV2.S COVID-19 vaccine or a placebo. Sequences were derived from peripheral blood, sampled in a trial of Ad26.COV2.S vaccine versus placebo. The chain is made from TRBV4-3 and TRBJ1-3; a confident D gene designation cannot be given. CDR3 protein: CASSPESISGNTIYF. DNA sequence: TGCGCCAGCAGCCCCGAGAGCATCTCTGGAAACACCATATATTTT.